What follows are 9 T cell receptor beta chains derived from one specimen sequenced in a study of blood T cell repertoires in COVID-19. Clones were sequenced by immunoSEQ multiplex PCR, and TCRdb holds only the in-frame ones, with some missing. The table records 350,000 to 450,000 clones, approximately 89% of them present only once. Source material: PBMCs or T cells enriched from blood (not recorded which). These receptors came from a woman aged 40 to 50 who had been exposed to COVID-19.

The chain uses TRBV6-6 and TRBJ1-2; 9 bases are a match to TRBD1. V shed 8 bases and J 8 bases; nucleotides not matched to a gene: 9. The germline CDR1 and CDR2 sequences are MNHNY and SVGAGI (reference sequence). The CDR3 covers 13 residues. The CDR3 DNA is TGTGCCAGCCAAACGGGACAGGGAGTAGGCTACACCTTC. Translated: CASQTGQGVGYTF.

This chain connects TRBV12-3 or TRBV12-4 to TRBJ2-1; possibly TRBD1 for D (6 bases). V was shortened by 4 bases and J by 8 bases, with 6 bases between the two germline ends. The CDR3 has 11 residues. CDR3 amino acids: CASSYRDEQFF. The CDR3 nucleotides read TGTGCCAGCAGTTACAGGGATGAGCAGTTCTTC.

This chain uses TRBV24-1 with TRBJ2-1; TRBD1 is a possible D gene (6 bases). V shed 3 bases and J shed 5 bases, with 10 bases lying between them. The CDR3 covers 14 residues. Germline V gene sequence: CDR1 KGHDR, CDR2 SFDVKD. In DNA, the CDR3 is TGTGCCACCAGTGATCCGGACAGTAACAATGAGCAGTTCTTC. It encodes CATSDPDSNNEQFF.

This clone was seen once. The rearrangement joins TRBV7-8 to TRBJ2-3; 10 nucleotides line up with TRBD2. J was trimmed by 8 bases and V by 1 base; bases with no gene match: 18. There are 19 residues in the CDR3. Germline CDR1 SGHVS, CDR2 FQNEAQ. The CDR3 reads CASSLGPQRGGGKEATQYF. In DNA form, the CDR3 reads TGTGCCAGCAGCTTAGGTCCCCAGCGGGGGGGCGGAAAGGAGGCTACGCAGTATTTT. Based on the CDR3 plus reference TRBV7-8 and TRBJ2-3, the full variable domain is GAGVSQSPRYKVAKRGQDVALRCDPISGHVSLFWYQQALGQGPEFLTYFQNEAQLDKSGLPSDRFFAERPEGSVSTLKIQRTQQEDSAVYLCASSLGPQRGGGKEATQYFGPGTRLTVL.

This chain connects TRBV30 to TRBJ1-4; TRBD1 might be the D (6 bases). This CDR3 region has 12 residues. The germline V gene encodes CDR1 GTSNPN and CDR2 SVGIG (reference sequence). The ends were cut back, 8 bases at V and 2 bases at J, with 9 bases in the middle. For the CDR3, the DNA is TGTGCCACAGGGAGTACTAATGAAAAACTGTTTTTT. It translates to CATGSTNEKLFF.

In this sample, this clone turned up once. The rearrangement joins TRBV19 to TRBJ1-1, with TRBD1 as a possible D gene (6 bases). Germline lookup yields CDR1 LNHDA and CDR2 SQIVND (reference sequence). Trimming shortened V by 5 bases and J by 7 bases, and 14 bases separated the two germline ends. This CDR3 is 13 amino acids long. The CDR3 DNA reads TGTGCCAGTAGTCCCCGGGGGGCCGGTGAAGCTTTCTTT. Its translation is CASSPRGAGEAFF.

This chain connects TRBV29-1 to TRBJ2-3; TRBD1 aligns across 10 bases. The germline gives CDR1 SQVTM, CDR2 ANQGSEA. The CDR3 totals 15 residues. V shed 7 bases and J 3 bases; nucleotides not matched to a gene: 10. CDR3 coding DNA: TGCAGCGCCACTATAGGACAGGGGGGAACAGATACGCAGTATTTT. Translation gives CSATIGQGGTDTQYF.

This clone has only one observation. This chain connects TRBV11-2 to TRBJ2-1; 9 nucleotides match TRBD1. The CDR3 sequence is 16 residues long. CDR1 is SGHAT and CDR2 is FQNNGV in the germline V gene. Losses at the gene ends were 1 base for V and 5 bases for J; bases not matched to a gene: 6. The CDR3 loop reads CASSLAAGTGHNEQFF. The CDR3 DNA reads TGTGCCAGCAGCTTAGCTGCCGGGACAGGGCACAATGAGCAGTTCTTC. Combining the CDR3 with reference TRBV11-2 and TRBJ2-1 gives the whole variable domain EAGVAQSPRYKIIEKRQSVAFWCNPISGHATLYWYQQILGQGPKLLIQFQNNGVVDDSQLPKDRFSAERLKGVDSTLKIQPAKLEDSAVYLCASSLAAGTGHNEQFFGPGTRLTVL.

V usage is TRBV6-4 and J usage is TRBJ1-1; 8 bases match TRBD1. Germline V gives CDR1 MRHNA, CDR2 SNTAGT. Trimming removed 5 bases from V and 5 bases from J; junction bases left unmatched: 4. The CDR3 is made up of 13 amino acids. The DNA for the CDR3 is TGTGCCAGCAGTTTGACAGGGGATACTGAAGCTTTCTTT. Translating gives CASSLTGDTEAFF.